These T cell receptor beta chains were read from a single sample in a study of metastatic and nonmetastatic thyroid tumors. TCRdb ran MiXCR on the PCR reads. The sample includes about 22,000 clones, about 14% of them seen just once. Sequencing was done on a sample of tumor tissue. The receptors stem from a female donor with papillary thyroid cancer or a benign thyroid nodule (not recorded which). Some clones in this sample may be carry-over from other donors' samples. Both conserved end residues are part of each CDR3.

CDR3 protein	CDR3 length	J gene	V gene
CASSPEGAQNTEAFF	15	TRBJ1-1	TRBV4-1
CASSFQGAGELFF	13	TRBJ2-2	TRBV7-3
CASTPSQLYEAFF	13	TRBJ1-1	TRBV7-9
CASSMGTGWNYEQYF	15	TRBJ2-7	TRBV7-8
CASSYWGTSGAPRGEQFF	18	TRBJ2-1	TRBV6-5
CATKFGDGNEKLFF	14	TRBJ1-4	TRBV15
CATGRGQVLISANEKLFF	18	TRBJ1-4	TRBV24-1
CASRSRRNTEAFF	13	TRBJ1-1	TRBV5-4
CASADTMLQPQHF	13	TRBJ1-5	TRBV27
CASSSLPGEDTIYF	14	TRBJ1-3	TRBV5-1
CASSPHSGLNTEAFF	15	TRBJ1-1	TRBV18
CASSEGLAGVEQFF	14	TRBJ2-1	TRBV10-1
CASSRQMNTEAFF	13	TRBJ1-1	TRBV7-2
CASSFVAGSNYGYTF	15	TRBJ1-2	TRBV5-1
CASSPGDSYGYTF	13	TRBJ1-2	TRBV5-8
CASSFQTNTEAFF	13	TRBJ1-1	TRBV5-1
CASSLTDSNQPQHF	14	TRBJ1-5	TRBV5-5
CSARDEGQPYSNYGYTF	17	TRBJ1-2	TRBV20-1
CASSQDGSGLTYEQYF	16	TRBJ2-7	TRBV3-1
CASSHPALGPGNTIYF	16	TRBJ1-3	TRBV5-1
CASSNPGQGSTEAFF	15	TRBJ1-1	TRBV6-1
CASSPRLAGGEYGYTF	16	TRBJ1-2	TRBV4-3
CASSRTSGSDTGELFF	16	TRBJ2-2	TRBV5-1